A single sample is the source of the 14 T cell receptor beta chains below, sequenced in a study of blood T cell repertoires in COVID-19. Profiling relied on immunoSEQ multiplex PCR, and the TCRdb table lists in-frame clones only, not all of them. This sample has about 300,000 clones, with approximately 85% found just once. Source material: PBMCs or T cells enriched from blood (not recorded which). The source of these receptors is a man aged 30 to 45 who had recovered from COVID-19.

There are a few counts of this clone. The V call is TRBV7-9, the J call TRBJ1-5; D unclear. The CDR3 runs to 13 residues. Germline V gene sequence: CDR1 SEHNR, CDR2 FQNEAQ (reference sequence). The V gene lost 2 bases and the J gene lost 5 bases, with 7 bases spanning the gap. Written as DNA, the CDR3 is TGTGCCAGCAGCTTAACACCCTATCAGCCCCAGCATTTT. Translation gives CASSLTPYQPQHF.

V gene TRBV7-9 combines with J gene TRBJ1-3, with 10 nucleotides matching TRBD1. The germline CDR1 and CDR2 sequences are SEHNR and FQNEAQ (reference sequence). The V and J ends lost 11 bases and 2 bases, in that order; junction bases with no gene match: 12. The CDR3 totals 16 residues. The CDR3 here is CAFYRSGTGAGNTIYF. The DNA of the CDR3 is TGTGCCTTCTACAGGTCCGGGACAGGGGCTGGAAACACCATATATTTT.

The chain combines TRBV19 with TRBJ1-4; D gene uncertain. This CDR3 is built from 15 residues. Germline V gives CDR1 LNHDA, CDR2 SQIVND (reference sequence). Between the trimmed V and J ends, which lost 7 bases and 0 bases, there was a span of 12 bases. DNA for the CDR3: TGTGCCAGTACCGCCGACATCACAACTAATGAAAAACTGTTTTTT. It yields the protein CASTADITTNEKLFF. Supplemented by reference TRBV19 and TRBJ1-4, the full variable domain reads DGGITQSPKYLFRKEGQNVTLSCEQNLNHDAMYWYRQDPGQGLRLIYYSQIVNDFQKGDIAEGYSVSREKKESFPLTVTSAQKNPTAFYLCASTADITTNEKLFFGSGTQLSVL.

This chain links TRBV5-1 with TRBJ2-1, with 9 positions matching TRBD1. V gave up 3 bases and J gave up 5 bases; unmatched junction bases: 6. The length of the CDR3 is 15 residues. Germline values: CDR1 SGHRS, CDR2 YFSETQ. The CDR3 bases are TGCGCCAGCAGCTGGATACAGGGGGCTAACAATGAGCAGTTCTTC. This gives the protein CASSWIQGANNEQFF.

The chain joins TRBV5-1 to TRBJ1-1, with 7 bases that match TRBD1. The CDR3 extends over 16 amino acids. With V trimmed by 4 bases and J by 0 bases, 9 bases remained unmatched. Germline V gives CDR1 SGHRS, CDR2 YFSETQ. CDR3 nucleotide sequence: TGCGCCAGCAGCCCCGGGACAGACTTCATGAACACTGAAGCTTTCTTT. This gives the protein CASSPGTDFMNTEAFF.

The CDR3, as DNA: TGTGCCAGCTCACCATTAAAGGGACAGCGAAGACCCAACAATGAGCAGTTCTTC. Its protein is CASSPLKGQRRPNNEQFF. V and J are TRBV18 and TRBJ2-1; 7 bases are a match to TRBD1. V lost 2 bases and J lost 5; bases outside the gene matches: 15. CDR3 length: 18 amino acids. From germline, CDR1 is KGHSH and CDR2 LQKENI.

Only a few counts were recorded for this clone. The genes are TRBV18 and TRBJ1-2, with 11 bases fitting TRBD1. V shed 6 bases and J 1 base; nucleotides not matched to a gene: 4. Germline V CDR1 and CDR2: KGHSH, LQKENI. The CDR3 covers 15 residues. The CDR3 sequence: CASSAGQGVNYGYTF. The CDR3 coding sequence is TGTGCCAGCTCGGCGGGACAGGGGGTTAACTATGGCTACACCTTC.

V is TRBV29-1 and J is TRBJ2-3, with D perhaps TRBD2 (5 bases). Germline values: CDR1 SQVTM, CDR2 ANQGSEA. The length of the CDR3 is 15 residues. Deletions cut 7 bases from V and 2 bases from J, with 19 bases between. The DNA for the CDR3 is TGCAGCGCCACCGGTCTAGACGGGAACACAGATACGCAGTATTTT. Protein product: CSATGLDGNTDTQYF.

The CDR3 here is CASSQDRFSYEQYF. For the CDR3, the DNA is TGTGCCAGCAGCCAGGACAGGTTCTCCTACGAGCAGTACTTC. The V gene is TRBV4-2, the J gene TRBJ2-7; 7 nucleotides agree with TRBD1. The CDR3 spans 14 residues. Germline lookup yields CDR1 LGHNA and CDR2 YNFKEQ. The trim removed 3 bases at V and 0 bases at J, leaving 2 bases unmatched.

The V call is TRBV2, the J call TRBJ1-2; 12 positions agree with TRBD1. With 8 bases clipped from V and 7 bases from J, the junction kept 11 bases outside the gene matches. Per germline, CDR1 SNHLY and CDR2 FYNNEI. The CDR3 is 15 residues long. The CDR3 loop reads CASLDSGTGGGGYTF. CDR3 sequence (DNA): TGTGCCAGCTTGGACTCCGGGACAGGGGGCGGTGGCTACACCTTC.

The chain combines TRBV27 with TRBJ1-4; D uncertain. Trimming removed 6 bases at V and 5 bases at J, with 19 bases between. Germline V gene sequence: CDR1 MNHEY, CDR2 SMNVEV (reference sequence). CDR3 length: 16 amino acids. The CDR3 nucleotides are TGTGCCAGCAGCCCCCTAAGGCGGGGAGTCAATGAAAAACTGTTTTTT. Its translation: CASSPLRRGVNEKLFF.

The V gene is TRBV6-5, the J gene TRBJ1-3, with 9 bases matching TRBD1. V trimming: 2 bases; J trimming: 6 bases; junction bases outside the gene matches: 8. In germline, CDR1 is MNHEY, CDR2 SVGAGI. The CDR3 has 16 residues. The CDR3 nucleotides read TGTGCCAGCAGTTACCGGAAAACAGGGGGCCAAAACACCATATATTTT. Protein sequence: CASSYRKTGGQNTIYF.

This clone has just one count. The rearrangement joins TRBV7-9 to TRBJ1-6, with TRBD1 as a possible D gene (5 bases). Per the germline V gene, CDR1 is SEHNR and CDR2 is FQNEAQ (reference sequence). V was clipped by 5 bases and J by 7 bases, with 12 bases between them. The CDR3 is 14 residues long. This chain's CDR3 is CASSNTGANSPLHF. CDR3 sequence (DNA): TGTGCCAGCAGCAATACTGGGGCGAATTCACCCCTCCACTTT.

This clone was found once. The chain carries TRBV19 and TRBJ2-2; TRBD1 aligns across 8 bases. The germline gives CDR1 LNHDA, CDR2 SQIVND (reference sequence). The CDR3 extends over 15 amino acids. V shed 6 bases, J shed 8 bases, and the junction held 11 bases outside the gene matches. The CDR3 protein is CASRIKQGVVGELFF. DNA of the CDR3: TGTGCCAGTAGGATAAAACAGGGGGTTGTGGGGGAGCTGTTTTTT.